This TCR beta chain comes out of a study of T cells in Graves' hyperthyroidism and ophthalmopathy. Researchers took RNA transcripts and amplified the TCR beta CDR3 regions from them. First-round RT-PCR targeting the TCR CDR3 was performed with the HTBI primer set. TCRdb used MiXCR to reprocess the multiplex PCR reads, holding one entry per CDR3 protein. The data hold under 700,000 distinct CDR3 sequences, with about a sixth observed a single time. Germline values: CDR1 LGHDT, CDR2 YNNKEL (reference sequence). There are 16 residues in the CDR3. Trimming pared 0 bases from V and 1 base from J, leaving 9 bases between.

The V and J genes are TRBV3-1 and TRBJ2-2, with D possibly TRBD1 on 5 matching bases. Sequencing input: blood. The origin of this receptor is a woman under 30 with Graves' hyperthyroidism. The CDR3 DNA is TGTGCCAGCAGCCAAGAAGGGGTGAAGAACACCGGGGAGCTGTTTTTT. As protein: CASSQEGVKNTGELFF.